What follows are 30 T cell receptor beta chains derived from one specimen sequenced in a study of shared clonotypes between healthy human individuals. TCRdb's copy holds only in-frame clones and misses some; the assay was immunoSEQ multiplex PCR. The sample yields more than 900,000 clones, around 78% seen once. The source material was memory CD4+ T cells from PBMCs. The subset: CD45RA-negative fraction. These receptors were collected from a man between 18 and 29 years old in good health. Some clones in this sample may be carry-over from other donors' samples.

V gene TRBV28 combines with J gene TRBJ2-7; 8 nucleotides line up with TRBD2. CDR3 length: 13 residues. CDR1 MDHEN and CDR2 SYDVKM come from the germline V gene. V lost 9 bases to trimming and J lost 4 bases; unmatched junction nucleotides: 8. CDR3 nucleotide sequence: TGTGCCAGTCACGTCAGCGGGAGATACGAGCAGTACTTC. This encodes CASHVSGRYEQYF.

This chain joins TRBV19 and TRBJ1-1, with 9 bases that match TRBD1. Germline V gene sequence: CDR1 LNHDA, CDR2 SQIVND (reference sequence). The ends lost 9 bases at V and 6 bases at J; junction bases unmatched: 14. This CDR3 has 15 amino acids. This CDR3 reads CASTPRNRGHAEAFF. CDR3 sequence (DNA): TGTGCCAGCACTCCTAGGAACAGGGGGCACGCTGAAGCTTTCTTT.

The genes are TRBV6-1 and TRBJ1-5, with D perhaps TRBD1 (6 bases). Germline V gene lookup returns CDR1 MNHNS and CDR2 SASEGT. V lost 3 bases, J lost 6 bases, and 9 bases lay in between. CDR3 length: 13 residues. CDR3 in DNA: TGTGCCAGCAGTGAGGACAGCCTTCAGCCCCAGCATTTT. Translated, it gives CASSEDSLQPQHF.

This sequence joins TRBV12-2 and TRBJ1-2. TRBV12-2 is flagged as a pseudogene. There are 10 residues in the CDR3. CDR3 residues: CAHPDSGYTF. CDR3 nucleotide sequence: TGTGCACATCCCGACTCTGGCTACACCTTC.

The V and J genes are TRBV19 and TRBJ2-1; 8 bases fit TRBD2. After removal of 4 bases from V and 6 bases from J, the junction contained 11 bases not matched to a gene. Germline CDR1 LNHDA, CDR2 SQIVND (reference sequence). The CDR3 sequence is 16 residues long. CDR3: CASSNLLGSGINEQFF. In DNA, the CDR3 is TGTGCCAGTAGTAATCTGCTCGGTAGCGGGATCAATGAGCAGTTCTTC. Variable domain in full (rest from reference TRBV19 and TRBJ2-1): DGGITQSPKYLFRKEGQNVTLSCEQNLNHDAMYWYRQDPGQGLRLIYYSQIVNDFQKGDIAEGYSVSREKKESFPLTVTSAQKNPTAFYLCASSNLLGSGINEQFFGPGTRLTVL.

The chain combines TRBV7-9 with TRBJ2-3, with D unresolved. Germline CDR1 reads SEHNR; CDR2 reads FQNEAQ (reference sequence). The CDR3 consists of 15 residues. V lost 3 bases to trimming and J lost 2 bases, with 12 bases between them. CDR3 sequence: CASSFDGRSTDTQYF. For the CDR3, the DNA is TGTGCCAGCAGCTTTGACGGACGATCCACAGATACGCAGTATTTT.

This rearrangement joins TRBV27 to TRBJ2-3; D is undetermined. The CDR3 runs 14 residues. Trimming took 3 bases from V and 2 from J, leaving 9 bases between them. Germline CDR1 and CDR2: MNHEY and SMNVEV (reference sequence). The CDR3 is CASSFRRVTDTQYF. CDR3 DNA: TGTGCCAGCAGTTTTCGGCGTGTCACAGATACGCAGTATTTT.

This chain joins TRBV19 and TRBJ2-3; weak D call: TRBD1 (5 bases). This CDR3 has 15 residues. The V end was cut by 0 bases, the J end by 7 bases, with 14 bases between. Germline assignment: CDR1 LNHDA and CDR2 SQIVND (reference sequence). The CDR3 region is CASSIEAATVYTQYF. In DNA form, the CDR3 reads TGTGCCAGTAGTATAGAGGCGGCGACAGTGTATACGCAGTATTTT.

This clone was seen only a few times. CDR3 protein: CASKPPRGHYYEQYF. CDR3 DNA sequence: TGTGCCAGCAAACCCCCAAGGGGACACTACTACGAGCAGTACTTC. V is TRBV6-6 and J is TRBJ2-5; tentatively, D is TRBD1 (6 bases). The J call could be wrong; TRBJ2-7 is a better fit for the DNA end. Germline CDR1 MNHNY, CDR2 SVGAGI (reference sequence). The CDR3 runs to 15 residues.

CDR3 sequence: CASSLNGQASYNEQFF. The CDR3 coding sequence is TGTGCCAGCAGCTTAAATGGACAAGCGTCTTACAATGAGCAGTTCTTC. The gene calls are TRBV11-2 and TRBJ2-1, with D possibly TRBD1 on 5 matching bases. CDR1 is SGHAT and CDR2 is FQNNGV in the germline V gene. V lost 2 bases to trimming and J lost 4 bases, with 15 bases between them. The CDR3 is 16 residues long. Full variable domain (rest looked up from reference TRBV11-2 and TRBJ2-1): EAGVAQSPRYKIIEKRQSVAFWCNPISGHATLYWYQQILGQGPKLLIQFQNNGVVDDSQLPKDRFSAERLKGVDSTLKIQPAKLEDSAVYLCASSLNGQASYNEQFFGPGTRLTVL.

In DNA, the CDR3 is TGTGCTAGTGGTTTGGTACTCGACTACGAGCAGTACTTC. Its translation: CASGLVLDYEQYF. The genes are TRBV12-5 and TRBJ2-7; D uncertain. V was cut by 0 bases and J by 3 bases, with 6 bases left in between. Germline CDR1 is LGHNT and CDR2 is FRNRAP. The CDR3 totals 13 residues.

The chain joins TRBV10-1 to TRBJ1-4; tentatively, D is TRBD1 (6 bases). Germline lookup yields CDR1 WNHNN and CDR2 SYGVQD (reference sequence). The V end was cut by 6 bases, the J end by 6 bases, with 11 bases between. This CDR3 has 13 amino acids. This chain's CDR3 is CASSRDKYEKLFF. CDR3 DNA: TGCGCCAGCAGCCGGGACAAGTATGAAAAACTGTTTTTT.

The chain links TRBV6-5 to TRBJ1-1; D might be TRBD1 (6 bases). CDR1 and CDR2 (germline): MNHEY, SVGAGI. This CDR3 is 14 amino acids long. V was pared by 6 bases and J by 6 bases, with 17 bases between. CDR3: CASRDHRAEAEAFF. The CDR3, as DNA: TGTGCCAGCAGGGACCACAGGGCAGAGGCTGAAGCTTTCTTT.

V and J are TRBV6-1 and TRBJ2-4, with D perhaps given as TRBD1 or TRBD2 (6 bases each). This CDR3 has 15 residues. Germline-derived CDR1 and CDR2 are MNHNS and SASEGT. V gave up 7 bases and J gave up 5 bases, with 18 bases separating them. CDR3 bases: TGTGCCAGCATCTCAAAAGGGGGGCGCCAAAACATTCAGTACTTC. Its protein is CASISKGGRQNIQYF.

This sequence joins TRBV9 and TRBJ2-3; TRBD1 agrees at 7 bases. Germline V CDR1 and CDR2: SGDLS, YYNGEE. The CDR3 has 14 amino acids. V shed 4 bases and J 0 bases; nucleotides not matched to a gene: 2. CDR3 in DNA: TGTGCCAGCAGCCGGGACAGTAGCACAGATACGCAGTATTTT. Translation: CASSRDSSTDTQYF.

V and J are TRBV6-1 and TRBJ1-2, with TRBD1 matching over 7 bases. J was trimmed by 2 bases and V by 5 bases; bases with no gene match: 5. This CDR3 region has 14 residues. The germline CDR1 and CDR2 sequences are MNHNS and SASEGT. Written as DNA, the CDR3 is TGTGCCAGCAGTCCCCGACAGGGAAACTATGGCTACACCTTC. This gives the protein CASSPRQGNYGYTF.

About this clone itself: The same CDR3 can be traced to other DNA sequences in this sample. The chain is built from TRBV5-1 and TRBJ2-7; D unclear. Germline loops: CDR1 SGHRS, CDR2 YFSETQ. V was clipped by 4 bases and J by 2 bases, with 7 bases between them. There are 12 residues in the CDR3. Here the CDR3 reads CASSLEPYEQYF. The CDR3 DNA sequence: TGCGCCAGCAGCCTGGAACCCTACGAGCAGTACTTC.

The chain is built from TRBV10-1 and TRBJ1-1; D uncertain. The germline V gene encodes CDR1 WNHNN and CDR2 SYGVQD (reference sequence). V gave up 4 bases and J gave up 0 bases, with 6 bases separating them. This CDR3 spans 13 amino acids. The CDR3 DNA reads as TGCGCCAGCAGTGGACTTATGAACACTGAAGCTTTCTTT. It encodes CASSGLMNTEAFF.

The chain employs TRBV4-3 and TRBJ1-1; 11 bases match TRBD1. Germline V gene lookup returns CDR1 LGHNA and CDR2 YSLEER. The CDR3 length is 16 residues. The J segment lost 8 bases and the V segment lost 4 bases, leaving 12 bases of the junction unmatched. CDR3 in amino acids: CASSPSYGTGGREAFF. CDR3 DNA: TGCGCCAGCAGCCCCAGCTATGGGACAGGGGGGAGAGAAGCTTTCTTT.

The chain is built from TRBV25-1 and TRBJ2-7; D remains ambiguous. Trimming removed 3 bases at V and 2 bases at J, with 11 bases between. The CDR3 extends over 14 amino acids. Germline V gives CDR1 MGHDK, CDR2 SYGVNS. Written as DNA, the CDR3 is TGTGCCAGCAGTGAGTTTAGTTACCCCTACGAGCAGTACTTC. Protein sequence: CASSEFSYPYEQYF.

The V and J genes are TRBV5-1 and TRBJ2-1, with D uncertain. Germline assignment: CDR1 SGHRS and CDR2 YFSETQ. The V and J ends lost 1 base and 5 bases respectively, with 10 bases between them. CDR3 length: 14 amino acids. The CDR3 region has the DNA TGCGCCAGCAGCTTGAGGTCCGGAAACAATGAGCAGTTCTTC. It encodes CASSLRSGNNEQFF.

The V gene is TRBV7-9, the J gene TRBJ1-2; weak D call: TRBD1 (6 bases). Germline V gene lookup returns CDR1 SEHNR and CDR2 FQNEAQ (reference sequence). V was trimmed by 4 bases and J by 2 bases, leaving 14 bases between them. The CDR3 runs to 15 residues. The CDR3 here is CASSSAADRNYGYTF. As DNA, the CDR3 is TGTGCCAGCAGCTCGGCAGCGGACAGAAACTATGGCTACACCTTC.

This sequence joins TRBV7-2 and TRBJ2-1, with 13 bases that match TRBD2. Germline V gene lookup returns CDR1 SGHTA and CDR2 FQGNSA. The CDR3 runs to 18 residues. Trimming removed 5 bases from V and 4 bases from J; junction bases left unmatched: 11. In nucleotides, the CDR3 is TGTGCCAGCAGCCCGCGTATGGGGACTAGCGGGGCTTACAATGAGCAGTTCTTC. Amino acid sequence: CASSPRMGTSGAYNEQFF.

This clone has only a few counts. This chain joins TRBV4-1 and TRBJ1-1; unclear D gene. CDR1 MGHRA and CDR2 YSYEKL come from the germline V gene. This CDR3 has 13 amino acids. The germline V and J ends were trimmed by 3 bases and 3 bases, with 8 bases remaining between them. CDR3 loop: CASSQVPYTEAFF. The CDR3 DNA follows: TGCGCCAGCAGCCAGGTCCCGTACACTGAAGCTTTCTTT.

The count of this clone is one. The J gene is TRBJ1-3, the V gene TRBV7-8; 7 nucleotides align to TRBD1. The CDR3 consists of 16 residues. From germline, CDR1 is SGHVS and CDR2 FQNEAQ. Trimming cost V 5 bases and J 1 base; bases outside gene matches: 8. CDR3 region: CASSGETGYSGNTIYF. The CDR3 coding sequence is TGTGCCAGCAGCGGAGAGACAGGGTATTCTGGAAACACCATATATTTT.

This clone occurred a few times. Other DNA sequences in this sample translate to the same CDR3. The chain is built from TRBV5-4 and TRBJ2-7; D is undetermined. CDR1 is SGHNT, CDR2 YYREEE, per germline (reference sequence). The CDR3 has 11 amino acids. Trimming left V 3 bases short and J 3 bases short, with 4 bases between. DNA of the CDR3: TGTGCCAGCAGCTCCCGCTACGAGCAGTACTTC. Protein sequence: CASSSRYEQYF.

V and J are TRBV7-6 and TRBJ1-2, with 9 bases aligning to TRBD1. Germline V lookup: CDR1 SGHVS, CDR2 FNYEAQ. The CDR3 has 15 amino acids. Losses at the gene ends were 5 bases for V and 4 bases for J; bases not matched to a gene: 8. In nucleotides, the CDR3 is TGTGCCAGCAGCGGACCGGGACAGGGATCCTATGGCTACACCTTC. Protein product: CASSGPGQGSYGYTF.

The rearrangement joins TRBV5-1 to TRBJ1-2; a possible D gene is TRBD1 (5 bases). CDR1 is SGHRS and CDR2 is YFSETQ in the germline V gene. Trimming removed 0 bases at V and 7 bases at J, with 13 bases between. There are 14 residues in the CDR3. The CDR3, as DNA: TGCGCCAGCAGCTTGGGGCAGGGATACGGTGGCTACACCTTC. This gives the protein CASSLGQGYGGYTF. Full variable domain (outside the CDR3, taken from reference TRBV5-1 and TRBJ1-2): KAGVTQTPRYLIKTRGQQVTLSCSPISGHRSVSWYQQTPGQGLQFLFEYFSETQRNKGNFPGRFSGRQFSNSRSEMNVSTLELGDSALYLCASSLGQGYGGYTFGSGTRLTVV.

This chain uses TRBV28 with TRBJ2-7; the D is unclear. The CDR3 sequence is 13 residues long. Trimming took 5 bases from V and 2 from J, leaving 10 bases between them. Germline V gene data show CDR1 as MDHEN and CDR2 as SYDVKM. In nucleotides, the CDR3 is TGTGCCAGCAGTAACCCTATGACCTACGAGCAGTACTTC. Its translation: CASSNPMTYEQYF.

The chain combines TRBV6-6 with TRBJ1-4; TRBD1 matches 9 bases. The junction had 10 bases not matched to a gene; V was cut back by 7 bases and J by 10 bases. CDR1 and CDR2 (germline): MNHNY, SVGAGI (reference sequence). The CDR3 runs to 14 residues. The CDR3 DNA reads as TGTGCCAGCAATACAGGACAGGGGCGGGCAAAACTGTTTTTT. This gives the protein CASNTGQGRAKLFF.